The clone carrying this T cell receptor (beta chain) was detected many times. This sample was included in a study of T-cell reconstitution after alpha-beta-depleted transplantation in children. Trimming cost V 7 bases and J 12 bases, with 19 bases left between them. The V gene's germline CDR1 is MDHEN and CDR2 SYDVKM. The CDR3 has 13 residues. The TCRbeta library incorporated unique molecular identifiers. TCRdb ran MiXCR on the PCR reads and lists one entry per CDR3 protein. The table lists 200,000 to 300,000 distinct CDR3 sequences, 12% of them singletons. Sequences were derived from PBMCs from the stem cell graft donor, sampled from the stem cell graft. The chain employs TRBV28 and TRBJ1-5, with no clear D. The source of this sequence is a human donor who donated a stem cell graft to a child with acute lymphoblastic leukemia. This chain's CDR3 is CASTPTGSVVQHF. The CDR3 coding sequence is TGTGCCAGCACCCCCACCGGCAGCGTGGTCCAGCATTTT.